The 15 T cell receptor beta chains below were found in one sample sequenced in a study of siplizumab effects on memory and regulatory T cells (dated 2019 in TCRdb). The method behind the library was the immunoSEQ multiplex PCR assay. What TCRdb holds here is the immuneACCESS table cut down to in-frame rearrangements. Part of the clones is not present; checked against another copy, under half of the missing clones reflect an unresolved V gene, and the others are unexplained. The sample yields nearly 85,000 clones; 85% to 95% were counted once. The ten largest make up under 20% of the sample. Material for sequencing was CD8+ T cells sorted from blood. The receptors stem from a human donor in good health.

The gene calls are TRBV19 and TRBJ2-7; TRBD1 aligns across 7 bases. V trimming: 3 bases; J trimming: 5 bases; junction bases outside the gene matches: 4. The CDR3 has 13 amino acids. Germline loops: CDR1 LNHDA, CDR2 SQIVND (reference sequence). DNA for the CDR3: TGTGCCAGTAGTATTGGGACAGCCAACGAGCAGTACTTC. It codes for CASSIGTANEQYF.

This sequence joins TRBV13 and TRBJ2-5; no clear D. Per germline, CDR1 PRHDT and CDR2 FYEKMQ (reference sequence). The CDR3 is made up of 13 amino acids. Trimming shortened V by 1 base and J by 0 bases, and 3 bases separated the two germline ends. The CDR3 is CASSLVHQETQYF. In DNA form, the CDR3 reads TGTGCCAGCAGCTTAGTACACCAAGAGACCCAGTACTTC.

This clone is medium-sized (0.01 to 0.1%). This sequence joins TRBV29-1 and TRBJ2-2, with 12 bases identical to TRBD1. The CDR3 is made up of 14 amino acids. Losses at the gene ends were 8 bases for V and 5 bases for J; bases not matched to a gene: 6. Germline V CDR1 and CDR2: SQVTM, ANQGSEA. The CDR3 loop reads CSLRDRGRTGELFF. The DNA of the CDR3 is TGCAGCCTACGGGACAGGGGGCGGACCGGGGAGCTGTTTTTT.

The chain has TRBV6-1 and TRBJ1-2; D is uncertain. There are 15 residues in the CDR3. The V end lost 3 bases, the J end lost 1 base, and 12 bases lay between the germline ends. The V gene's germline CDR1 is MNHNS and CDR2 SASEGT. This chain's CDR3 is CASSEPTGNNYGYTF. As DNA, the CDR3 is TGTGCCAGCAGTGAGCCAACCGGGAATAACTATGGCTACACCTTC.

This sequence joins TRBV5-6 and TRBJ2-7; 9 bases align to TRBD2. Germline V gives CDR1 SGHDT, CDR2 YYEEEE. The CDR3 is 16 amino acids. V lost 2 bases to trimming and J lost 5 bases; unmatched junction nucleotides: 11. DNA for the CDR3: TGTGCCAGCAGCTTCCACAGGCGGGAGGGCCGTGACGAGCAGTACTTC. Its translation: CASSFHRREGRDEQYF.

This chain links TRBV14 with TRBJ2-1, with 12 bases identical to TRBD2. CDR1 is SGHDN, CDR2 FVKESK, per germline. V shed 3 bases, J shed 4 bases, and the junction held 4 bases outside the gene matches. The CDR3 spans 16 residues. The DNA for the CDR3 is TGTGCCAGCAGCCATTTGGGACTAGCGGGTTACAATGAGCAGTTCTTC. Translating it yields CASSHLGLAGYNEQFF.

J is TRBJ2-3 and V is TRBV10-3; 8 bases agree with TRBD2. This CDR3 spans 16 amino acids. With V trimmed by 10 bases and J by 4 bases, 16 bases remained unmatched. The germline V gene encodes CDR1 ENHRY and CDR2 SYGVKD. Here the CDR3 DNA reads TGTGCCACCCTCCCTAGGAGCGGGAGAACCGCAGATACGCAGTATTTT. Residues: CATLPRSGRTADTQYF.

The J gene is TRBJ1-4, the V gene TRBV13; TRBD1 matches 8 bases. Germline lookup yields CDR1 PRHDT and CDR2 FYEKMQ (reference sequence). The junction had 4 bases not matched to a gene; V was cut back by 5 bases and J by 11 bases. This CDR3 contains 12 residues. The CDR3, as DNA: TGTGCCAGCAGCGGGACAGGACGTAAACTGTTTTTT. It translates to CASSGTGRKLFF.

The V gene is TRBV19, the J gene TRBJ2-1; no definite D call. Germline assignment: CDR1 LNHDA and CDR2 SQIVND (reference sequence). The CDR3 length is 16 residues. Trimming removed 5 bases at V and 0 bases at J, with 14 bases between. The CDR3 bases are TGTGCCAGTAGTTTGATAGCCTATAGCTCCTACAATGAGCAGTTCTTC. Translation: CASSLIAYSSYNEQFF.

The chain combines TRBV28 with TRBJ1-2; D is undetermined. Germline V CDR1 and CDR2: MDHEN, SYDVKM. The CDR3 length is 15 residues. The germline V and J ends were trimmed by 9 bases and 5 bases, with 22 bases remaining between them. Here the CDR3 DNA reads TGTGCCAGTAGAGTTTACCGGACGTCTTCTTATGGCTACACCTTC. It specifies CASRVYRTSSYGYTF.

The V and J genes are TRBV5-1 and TRBJ2-1; TRBD1 is a possible D gene (5 bases). V gave up 4 bases and J gave up 4 bases, with 15 bases separating them. In germline, CDR1 is SGHRS, CDR2 YFSETQ. The CDR3 is made up of 15 amino acids. This CDR3 reads CASSSRGDIYNEQFF. CDR3 nucleotide sequence: TGCGCCAGCAGCAGTAGGGGCGATATTTACAATGAGCAGTTCTTC.

V usage is TRBV6-1 and J usage is TRBJ1-5; 7 bases are a match to TRBD1. The CDR3 loop spans 16 amino acids. The V segment lost 2 bases and the J segment 6 bases; nucleotides outside the gene matches: 10. Germline CDR1 is MNHNS and CDR2 is SASEGT. The CDR3 coding sequence is TGTGCCAGCAGTGAAACCGACAGGGTCCCGTTTCAGCCCCAGCATTTT. Residues: CASSETDRVPFQPQHF.

This chain links TRBV10-1 with TRBJ2-3; no reliable D call. The CDR3 loop spans 13 amino acids. V gave up 6 bases and J gave up 0 bases, with 7 bases separating them. The germline gives CDR1 WNHNN, CDR2 SYGVQD (reference sequence). CDR3 amino acids: CASSLGSTDTQYF. The DNA for the CDR3 is TGCGCCAGCAGCCTCGGGAGCACAGATACGCAGTATTTT.

This sequence joins TRBV7-6 and TRBJ2-1; 10 nucleotides align to TRBD2. The CDR3 sequence is 16 residues long. Unmatched junction bases numbered 8, after V lost 5 bases and J lost 4 bases. Germline-derived CDR1 and CDR2 are SGHVS and FNYEAQ. The CDR3: CASSPEREGPYNEQFF. The CDR3 nucleotides are TGTGCCAGCAGCCCTGAGCGGGAGGGCCCATACAATGAGCAGTTCTTC.

The rearrangement joins TRBV2 to TRBJ1-4; 8 positions match TRBD1. The germline V gene encodes CDR1 SNHLY and CDR2 FYNNEI. The CDR3 is made up of 15 amino acids. V lost 3 bases and J lost 5; bases outside the gene matches: 5. The CDR3 spells CASSDFRDRNEKLFF. CDR3 DNA: TGTGCCAGCAGTGACTTCCGGGACAGGAATGAAAAACTGTTTTTT.